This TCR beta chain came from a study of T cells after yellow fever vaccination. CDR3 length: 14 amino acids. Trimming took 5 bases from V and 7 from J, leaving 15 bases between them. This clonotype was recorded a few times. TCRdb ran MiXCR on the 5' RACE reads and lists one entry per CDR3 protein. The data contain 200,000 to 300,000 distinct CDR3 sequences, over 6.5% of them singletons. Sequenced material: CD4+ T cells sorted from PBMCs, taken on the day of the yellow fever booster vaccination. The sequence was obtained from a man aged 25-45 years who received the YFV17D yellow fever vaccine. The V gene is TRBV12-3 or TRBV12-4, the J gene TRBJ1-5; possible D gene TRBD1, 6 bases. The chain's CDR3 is CASSTSGVGQPQHF. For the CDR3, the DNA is TGTGCCAGCAGTACTTCAGGGGTGGGGCAGCCCCAGCATTTT.